Here is one TCR beta chain with its context. This record comes from a study of blood T cell repertoires in COVID-19. Looking at the study overall: Samples taken during acute and convalescent COVID-19 were collected in the United States, Italy and Spain. The cDNA or gDNA used as material had been derived from T cells, B-cell-depleted T cells, or PBMCs.

Germline CDR1 MNHNS, CDR2 SASEGT. The trim removed 0 bases at V and 6 bases at J, leaving 4 bases unmatched. The CDR3 consists of 15 residues. In the source study's methods: Amplification from reference gene primers served as the basis for estimated nucleated cell counts. Profiled with immunoSEQ multiplex PCR; TCRdb holds only in-frame clones, not every one. That table supplies the V and J calls and clone size; D and trimming were determined from the DNA. This table holds 100,000 to 150,000 clones, about 83% found once. The clonotype was recovered from a man older than 75 with active or convalescent COVID-19. This chain links TRBV6-1 with TRBJ1-2; 10 bases align to TRBD1. Sequences were obtained from peripheral blood. DNA for the CDR3: TGTGCCAGCAGTGAAGCGACAGGGGGCGCGGATGGCTACACCTTC. It specifies CASSEATGGADGYTF.